These 20 T cell receptor beta chains were all obtained from the same sample, sequenced in a study of T cell responses to AZD1222 COVID-19 vaccine. The method was immunoSEQ multiplex PCR; TCRdb's version includes in-frame clones alone and lacks a portion of them. This sample yields approximately 200,000 clones, of which roughly 93% are seen a single time; 9.2% belongs to the top ten. Sequences were derived from peripheral blood, sampled on day 0 of AZD1222 vaccination. These receptors came from an adult in good health.

The J gene is TRBJ2-5, the V gene TRBV19; TRBD1 aligns across 7 bases. V was clipped by 4 bases and J by 1 base; unmatched bases: 12. The CDR3 runs to 17 residues. Germline V gene sequence: CDR1 LNHDA, CDR2 SQIVND (reference sequence). CDR3: CASSTGLPGQPQETQYF. DNA for the CDR3: TGTGCCAGTAGTACAGGATTACCGGGACAGCCCCAAGAGACCCAGTACTTC.

This sequence joins TRBV6-5 and TRBJ2-3, with D perhaps TRBD2 (6 bases). With 4 bases removed from V and 3 bases from J, the gap between germline ends came to 14 bases. CDR1 MNHEY and CDR2 SVGAGI come from the germline V gene. This CDR3 has 15 residues. In DNA, the CDR3 is TGTGCCAGCAGTTGGCCTAGCGTAAAGACAGATACGCAGTATTTT. Its translation is CASSWPSVKTDTQYF.

V is TRBV28 and J is TRBJ2-2; unclear D gene. The CDR3 runs 11 residues. CDR1 is MDHEN, CDR2 SYDVKM, per germline. Trimming stripped 6 bases from V and 5 bases from J, with 4 bases between. The DNA for the CDR3 is TGTGCCAGCAGGCGGACCGGGGAGCTGTTTTTT. Its protein is CASRRTGELFF. The variable domain in full, with the rest retrieved from reference TRBV28 and TRBJ2-2, is DVKVTQSSRYLVKRTGEKVFLECVQDMDHENMFWYRQDPGLGLRLIYFSYDVKMKEKGDIPEGYSVSREKKERFSLILESASTNQTSMYLCASRRTGELFFGEGSRLTVL.

This clone was observed once. The CDR3 sequence: CASSQRTGRMNTEAFF. The CDR3 bases are TGTGCCAGCAGCCAGCGTACAGGGCGAATGAACACTGAAGCTTTCTTT. The J gene is TRBJ1-1, the V gene TRBV14; D is perhaps TRBD1 (6 bases). There are 16 residues in the CDR3. The V gene's germline CDR1 is SGHDN and CDR2 FVKESK. V shed 3 bases and J shed 0 bases, with 14 bases lying between them.

The CDR3 nucleotides are TGTGCCAGCAGCGCCGGACTAGCGGGCGAGGGGGTAGGACCCTACGAGCAGTACTTC. It codes for CASSAGLAGEGVGPYEQYF. The V gene is TRBV9, the J gene TRBJ2-7; TRBD2 matches at 11 bases. Trimming at V came to 3 bases and at J to 2 bases, leaving 16 bases not matched to a gene. Germline V CDR1 and CDR2: SGDLS, YYNGEE. The CDR3 sequence is 19 residues long.

The V call is TRBV5-8, the J call TRBJ1-5; D gene uncertain. V lost 0 bases to trimming and J lost 3 bases, with 13 bases between them. Germline CDR1 is SGHTS and CDR2 is YDEGEE. This CDR3 is built from 16 residues. The CDR3 DNA follows: TGTGCCAGCAGCTTGGAGTCAGGCGCCTCCAATCAGCCCCAGCATTTT. Translating it yields CASSLESGASNQPQHF. Using reference TRBV5-8 and TRBJ1-5 for the parts outside the CDR3, the full variable domain is EAGVTQSPTHLIKTRGQQATLRCSPISGHTSVYWYQQALGLGLQFLLWYDEGEERNRGNFPPRFSGRQFPNYSSELNVNALELEDSALYLCASSLESGASNQPQHFGDGTRLSIL.

The genes are TRBV5-5 and TRBJ2-5; 11 bases fit TRBD2. CDR3 length: 15 residues. Germline-derived CDR1 and CDR2 are SGHKS and YYEKEE (reference sequence). V shed 0 bases, J shed 5 bases, and the junction held 3 bases outside the gene matches. CDR3 loop: CASSLGLAGRETQYF. The DNA of the CDR3 is TGTGCCAGCAGCTTGGGACTAGCGGGGAGGGAGACCCAGTACTTC.

This sequence joins TRBV28 and TRBJ2-2; TRBD2 is a possible D gene (5 bases). CDR3 length: 14 residues. The germline gives CDR1 MDHEN, CDR2 SYDVKM. Trimming shortened V by 4 bases and J by 5 bases, and 11 bases separated the two germline ends. The CDR3 DNA sequence: TGTGCCAGCAGTTCCGGGATCACGACCGGGGAGCTGTTTTTT. Protein sequence: CASSSGITTGELFF.

The sample holds a few counts of this clone. This chain joins TRBV30 and TRBJ1-6; D not certain. The CDR3 runs 11 residues. The germline V gene has CDR1 GTSNPN and CDR2 SVGIG (reference sequence). Trimming removed 3 bases from V and 9 bases from J, with 6 bases in between. The CDR3 DNA reads as TGTGCCTGGAGGGACCGTTCACCCCTCCACTTT. It is translated as CAWRDRSPLHF.

The chain recombines TRBV28 with TRBJ1-2; D possibly corresponds to TRBD1 (5 bases). This CDR3 has 16 amino acids. Germline CDR1 MDHEN, CDR2 SYDVKM. V was clipped by 2 bases and J by 3 bases, with 16 bases between them. CDR3 sequence (DNA): TGTGCCAGCAGTTTACTCGGGGGACGACCCTACTATGGCTACACCTTC. Translating gives CASSLLGGRPYYGYTF.

V and J are TRBV27 and TRBJ1-2; no clear D. V was clipped by 11 bases and J by 7 bases, with 17 bases between them. The CDR3 has 12 amino acids. CDR1 is MNHEY, CDR2 SMNVEV, per germline (reference sequence). In nucleotides, the CDR3 is TGTGCCGTCCGACATGGTATCAGTGGCTACACCTTC. It yields the protein CAVRHGISGYTF.

The CDR3: CAGTHRNTEAFF. The CDR3, as DNA: TGTGCCGGGACCCACAGGAACACTGAAGCTTTCTTT. This chain joins TRBV30 and TRBJ1-1; a weak D match, TRBD1 (5 bases). Trimming shortened V by 8 bases and J by 1 base, and 11 bases separated the two germline ends. The germline V gene has CDR1 GTSNPN and CDR2 SVGIG (reference sequence). The CDR3 is 12 amino acids.

CDR3 bases: TGTGCCAGCAGGGAAGGGGGCACTGAAGCTTTCTTT. Its translation is CASREGGTEAFF. The chain has TRBV12-3 or TRBV12-4 and TRBJ1-1; tentative D call: TRBD1 (6 bases). The V end was cut by 6 bases, the J end by 4 bases, with 9 bases between. The CDR3 runs to 12 residues.

This rearrangement joins TRBV24-1 to TRBJ2-2; 7 bases match TRBD1. This CDR3 is built from 14 residues. Trimming cost V 9 bases and J 4 bases; bases outside gene matches: 7. Looked up from germline, CDR1 is KGHDR and CDR2 is SFDVKD. CDR3 residues: CATAGTAITGELFF. Here the CDR3 DNA reads TGTGCCACCGCCGGGACAGCGATCACCGGGGAGCTGTTTTTT.

This sequence joins TRBV29-1 and TRBJ2-1; D is tentatively TRBD1 or TRBD2 (5 bases each). V dropped 4 bases and J dropped 5 bases, with 15 bases sitting between them. This CDR3 has 14 amino acids. Germline assignment: CDR1 SQVTM and CDR2 ANQGSEA. The CDR3 protein is CSVVGDGVHNEQFF. CDR3 DNA: TGCAGCGTTGTGGGGGACGGGGTACACAATGAGCAGTTCTTC.

The rearrangement uses TRBV2 and TRBJ2-2; 8 bases fit TRBD1. CDR1 is SNHLY, CDR2 FYNNEI, per germline. V shed 6 bases and J 1 base; nucleotides not matched to a gene: 7. This CDR3 spans 16 amino acids. In nucleotides, the CDR3 is TGTGCCAGCAGCGGGACAGGCTTTTTGAACACCGGGGAGCTGTTTTTT. Protein: CASSGTGFLNTGELFF.

The J gene is TRBJ1-2, the V gene TRBV28, with D uncertain. The germline V gene encodes CDR1 MDHEN and CDR2 SYDVKM. The germline V and J ends were trimmed by 6 bases and 3 bases, with 11 bases remaining between them. There are 13 residues in the CDR3. CDR3 amino acids: CASSYIADYGYTF. The CDR3 DNA reads TGTGCCAGCAGCTATATAGCCGACTATGGCTACACCTTC.

The chain carries TRBV28 and TRBJ2-1; 14 bases agree with TRBD2. The V gene end was trimmed by 6 bases and the J gene end by 10 bases; junction bases not matched to a gene: 11. The CDR3 length is 16 residues. The germline V gene encodes CDR1 MDHEN and CDR2 SYDVKM. CDR3 in DNA: TGTGCCAGCAGGCTAATGGGACTAGCGGGAGCAGGAGAGCAGTTCTTC. As protein: CASRLMGLAGAGEQFF.

This chain joins TRBV27 and TRBJ2-7; D possibly corresponds to TRBD1 (5 bases). CDR1 and CDR2 (germline): MNHEY, SMNVEV (reference sequence). The V gene lost 5 bases and the J gene lost 5 bases, with 13 bases spanning the gap. This CDR3 is built from 13 residues. For the CDR3, the DNA is TGTGCCAGCAGTCCCCCCCCAGGGCACGAGCAGTACTTC. Translating gives CASSPPPGHEQYF.

The chain links TRBV27 to TRBJ1-4; D not certain. Per the germline V gene, CDR1 is MNHEY and CDR2 is SMNVEV (reference sequence). The CDR3 runs to 15 residues. Trimming left V 1 base short and J 0 bases short, with 6 bases between. This CDR3 reads CASSLFRATNEKLFF. The CDR3 DNA follows: TGTGCCAGCAGTTTATTTAGGGCAACTAATGAAAAACTGTTTTTT.